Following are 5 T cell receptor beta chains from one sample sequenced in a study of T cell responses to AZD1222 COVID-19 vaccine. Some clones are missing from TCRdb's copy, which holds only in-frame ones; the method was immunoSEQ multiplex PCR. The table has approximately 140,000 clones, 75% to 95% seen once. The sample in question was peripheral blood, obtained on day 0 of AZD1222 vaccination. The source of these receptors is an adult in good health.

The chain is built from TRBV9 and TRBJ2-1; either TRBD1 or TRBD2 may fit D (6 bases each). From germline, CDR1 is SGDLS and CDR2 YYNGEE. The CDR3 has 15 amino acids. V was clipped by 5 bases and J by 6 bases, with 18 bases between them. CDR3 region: CASSQGTLGSNEQFF. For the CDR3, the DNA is TGTGCCAGCAGTCAGGGGACTCTTGGGTCCAATGAGCAGTTCTTC.

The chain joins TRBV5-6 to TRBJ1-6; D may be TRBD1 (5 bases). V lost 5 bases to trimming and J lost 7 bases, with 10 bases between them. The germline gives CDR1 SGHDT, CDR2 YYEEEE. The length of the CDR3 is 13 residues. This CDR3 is CASSPGRNSPLHF. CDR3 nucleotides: TGTGCCAGCAGTCCGGGGCGGAATTCACCCCTCCACTTT.

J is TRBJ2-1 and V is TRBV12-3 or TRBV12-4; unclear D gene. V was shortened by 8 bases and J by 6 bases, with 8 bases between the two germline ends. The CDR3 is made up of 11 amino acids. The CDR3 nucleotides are TGTGCCAGCGTGATGGCCAATGAGCAGTTCTTC. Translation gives CASVMANEQFF.

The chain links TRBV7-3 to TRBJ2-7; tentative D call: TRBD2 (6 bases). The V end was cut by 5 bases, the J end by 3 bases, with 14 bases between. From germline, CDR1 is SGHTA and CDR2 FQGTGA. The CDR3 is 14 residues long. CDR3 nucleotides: TGTGCCAGCAGCCATTCGGGGGTAGGCTACGAGCAGTACTTC. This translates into CASSHSGVGYEQYF.

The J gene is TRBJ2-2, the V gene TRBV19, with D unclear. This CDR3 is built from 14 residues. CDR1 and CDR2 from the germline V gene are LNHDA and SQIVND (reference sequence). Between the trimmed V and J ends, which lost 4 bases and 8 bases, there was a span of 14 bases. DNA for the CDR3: TGTGCCAGTAGTACCCAAATTTCCGGAGGGGAGCTGTTTTTT. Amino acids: CASSTQISGGELFF.